The T cell receptor beta chain under discussion was sequenced for a study of CXCR3-negative and CXCR3-positive naive CD8 T cells. Across the study: The TRB read total, about 130 million, broke down to about 1.5 +/- 0.3 million reads per library. Overall study results and limits: The study found CXCR3 expression partially decreased after cryopreservation and ran most assays on fresh PBMCs. Compared with CXCR3-negative naive cells, CXCR3-positive naive cells showed more hydrophobic TRB CDR3s.

About this clonotype: Its target is unknown.

With UMI labels, 5' RACE was used to prepare the TRB cDNA libraries. TCRdb re-called the 5' RACE reads and gives one entry per CDR3 protein, without DNA. In all, the sample yields nearly 110,000 distinct CDR3 sequences. Those CD8+ T cells considered naive were CD45RO-CCR7+CD27+CD95-. The CDR3 spans 14 residues. CDR1 and CDR2 from the germline V gene are SGHRS and YFSETQ. The chain uses TRBV5-1 and TRBJ2-1. Sequenced material: naive CXCR3+ CD8+ T cells from blood. The subset is: CD45RO-CCR7+CD27+CD95- naive CD8+ T cells expressing CXCR3 (TNR3+). The receptor comes from a human donor in good health. Some clones in this sample may be carry-over from other donors' samples. CDR3 sequence: CASNPTSSYNEQFF. The variable domain in full, with the rest retrieved from reference TRBV5-1 and TRBJ2-1, is KAGVTQTPRYLIKTRGQQVTLSCSPISGHRSVSWYQQTPGQGLQFLFEYFSETQRNKGNFPGRFSGRQFSNSRSEMNVSTLELGDSALYLCASNPTSSYNEQFFGPGTRLTVL.